A selection of T cell receptor beta chains follows, all from one sample in a study of T cells after yellow fever vaccination. TCRdb itself ran the 5' RACE reads through MiXCR, one entry per CDR3 protein. The sample yields roughly 520,000 distinct CDR3 sequences, just over 20% seen once. This specimen consisted of PBMCs, obtained less than 25 days after the first yellow fever vaccination. The receptors originated from a man between 18 and 35 years old who received the YFV17D yellow fever vaccine. Each CDR3 is given with its conserved first and last residue.

CDR3	V	J
CASSTLTGLSYNEQFF	TRBV11-2	TRBJ2-1
CAIRGTGSSGNTIYF	TRBV10-3	TRBJ1-3
CASSGRLAGIDNEQFF	TRBV7-8	TRBJ2-1
CSASILSWGTDTQYF	TRBV20-1	TRBJ2-3
CASSLRQLAVPGTQYF	TRBV5-1	TRBJ2-3
CASSLTRGQGFDNEQFF	TRBV18	TRBJ2-1
CSAYGPNTEAFF	TRBV20-1	TRBJ1-1
CASSIRDRYEQYF	TRBV27	TRBJ2-7
CAVPPVASGANVLTF	TRBV7-9	TRBJ2-6
CASSFDYNERFF	TRBV9	TRBJ2-1
CASSTSTGFTDTQYF	TRBV3-1	TRBJ2-3
CAISGTGGAGEAFF	TRBV10-3	TRBJ1-1
CASSDRAGGYEQYF	TRBV2	TRBJ2-7
CASSDSGSGGEQFF	TRBV6-4	TRBJ2-1
CASSSPAVSAQYF	TRBV6-5	TRBJ2-3
CSVDADRGYEQYF	TRBV29-1	TRBJ2-7
CASSLPSTGINEQFF	TRBV6-2/TRBV6-3	TRBJ2-1
CASSLSRGYRETQYF	TRBV12-3/TRBV12-4	TRBJ2-5